A selection of T cell receptor beta chains follows, all from one sample in a study of shared clonotypes between healthy human individuals. Method: immunoSEQ multiplex PCR; TCRdb's copy keeps in-frame clones and lacks some. The table records about 1 million clones, around 74% of them present only once. Source material: memory CD4+ T cells sorted from blood. These receptors were obtained from a man aged 18-30 years in good health. Both conserved end residues are part of each CDR3. D genes are given only for firm matches. Clone size appears in some rows only: once, few, many, or a class for an expanded clone.

j_gene	v_gene	d_gene	abundance	CDR3aa	CDR3nt
TRBJ1-1	TRBV25-1	TRBD1	few	CASSGDRAATEAFF	TGTGCCAGCAGTGGAGACAGGGCGGCCACTGAAGCTTTCTTT
TRBJ2-2	TRBV29-1	NA	NA	CSVALGIHTGELFF	TGCAGCGTAGCCCTGGGAATTCACACCGGGGAGCTGTTTTTT
TRBJ2-7	TRBV7-2	TRBD1	NA	CASSLGRAGQGASYEQYF	TGTGCCAGCAGCTTAGGTCGGGCGGGACAGGGGGCTTCCTACGAGCAGTACTTC
TRBJ2-7	TRBV4-1	TRBD2	NA	CASSQGDGGVKGEQYF	TGCGCCAGCAGCCAAGGGGATGGGGGGGTAAAGGGCGAGCAGTACTTC
TRBJ1-2	TRBV14	NA	many	CASLQINYGYTF	TGTGCCAGCTTACAGATTAACTATGGCTACACCTTC
TRBJ1-5	TRBV7-8	TRBD1	NA	CASSPQDRGSNQPQHF	TGTGCCAGCAGCCCCCAGGACAGGGGAAGCAATCAGCCCCAGCATTTT
TRBJ1-2	TRBV29-1	TRBD1	NA	CSVERNRGGYGYTF	TGCAGCGTTGAGAGGAACAGGGGCGGCTATGGCTACACCTTC
TRBJ2-1	TRBV20-1	NA	NA	CSASRTDEQFF	TGCAGTGCTAGCCGGACAGATGAGCAGTTCTTC
TRBJ2-3	TRBV7-6	TRBD2	NA	CASSLVAGGTDTQYF	TGTGCCAGCAGCTTAGTGGCGGGAGGAACGGATACGCAGTATTTT
TRBJ2-7	TRBV18	NA	NA	CASSTEGYEQYF	TGTGCCAGCTCAACTGAAGGGTACGAGCAGTACTTC
TRBJ2-5	TRBV30	NA	NA	CAWSAQETQYF	TGTGCCTGGAGTGCACAAGAGACCCAGTACTTC
TRBJ1-1	TRBV7-6	NA	many	CASSLNPQAGEAFF	TGTGCCAGCAGCTTAAATCCACAAGCGGGTGAAGCTTTCTTT
TRBJ1-2	TRBV7-9	NA	few	CASSLTQANYGYTF	TGTGCCAGCAGCTTAACACAGGCCAACTATGGCTACACCTTC
TRBJ1-4	TRBV2	TRBD1	NA	CASSLTGFNEKLFF	TGTGCCAGCAGCCTGACAGGGTTTAATGAAAAACTGTTTTTT
TRBJ2-5	TRBV29-1	NA	NA	CSVVGQIETQYF	TGCAGCGTTGTAGGGCAGATAGAGACCCAGTACTTC
TRBJ2-7	TRBV5-1	TRBD2	few	CASSPWASGRNEQYF	TGCGCCAGCAGCCCGTGGGCTAGCGGGAGAAACGAGCAGTACTTC
TRBJ2-3	TRBV4-3	NA	NA	CASSQEKGRLMRTDTQYF	TGCGCCAGCAGCCAAGAAAAAGGGCGGTTAATGAGGACAGATACGCAGTATTTT
TRBJ2-2	TRBV5-1	NA	NA	CASSQTGGANTGELFF	TGCGCCAGCAGCCAGACAGGAGGGGCGAACACCGGGGAGCTGTTTTTT
TRBJ2-3	TRBV7-2	NA	NA	CASSPLGAQTDTQYF	TGTGCCAGCAGCCCCCTGGGGGCGCAGACAGATACGCAGTATTTT
TRBJ2-6	TRBV4-2	NA	NA	CASSQEGLGAGANVLTF	TGTGCCAGCAGCCAAGAGGGGCTGGGTGCTGGGGCCAACGTCCTGACTTTC